There are a few counts of the clone carrying this T cell receptor beta chain. Its antigen is not known. The whole isolated RNA underwent reverse transcription, so sequencing captured expressed TCRB transcripts. Repertoires were generated with immunoSEQ multiplex PCR, while TCRdb's copy carries only in-frame clones and drops some. The sample has 300,000 to 350,000 clones, roughly 8% seen once. The CDR3 has 15 amino acids. Trimming shortened V by 3 bases and J by 7 bases, and 18 bases separated the two germline ends. Germline CDR1 LNHNV, CDR2 YYDKDF (reference sequence). Donors underwent one heparinised blood draw, 95 to 150 mL on average. Naive, central memory, regulatory and stem cell-like memory cells within the CD4+ compartment were sorted using CD45RO/CCR7/CD25/CD127/CD95/CD27. This sample stems from a study of beta chain features in type 1 diabetes. Study-wide results and limits: Naive, central memory and Treg TCRB repertoires seemed to resemble each other more closely in patients than they did in healthy donors.

Sequenced sample: central memory CD4+ T cells from blood. This clonotype was sampled from a woman aged 18-35 years in good health. The rearrangement links TRBV15 to TRBJ2-5; perhaps D is TRBD1 or TRBD2 (5 bases each). This CDR3 is CATSRGDTGTGTQYF. Here the CDR3 DNA reads TGTGCCACCAGCAGGGGAGACACCGGGACCGGGACCCAGTACTTC.